These T cell receptor beta chains were read from a single sample in a study of OX40 agonist ivuxolimab in advanced cancers. Sequencing used immunoSEQ multiplex PCR; TCRdb keeps in-frame clones, though not all of them. This repertoire shows about 77,000 clones, under 90% found once; its top ten account for less than 3%. The sample was CD4+ or CD8+ T cells sorted from blood, taken in a trial of the OX40 agonist ivuxolimab. The receptors were gathered from an adult with an advanced solid tumor such as melanoma, head and neck, liver or kidney cancer. CDR3s include the opening cysteine and the closing phenylalanine or tryptophan. Clone size is shown for a subset of rows, as once, few, many or a class of expanded clone.

NA,TRBV5-5,CASRRWTERDYEQYF
NA,TRBV6-6,CASSNSGRALEELFF
NA,TRBV5-1,CASSLVGDSVYF
NA,TRBV6-1,CASSASGGSYEQYF
NA,TRBV5-1,CASSLTMNTEAFF
NA,TRBV4-1,CASSQGQINSNQPQHF
NA,TRBV2,CASSDRVRSNQPQHF
NA,TRBV6-1,CASSETLAGVADTQYF
NA,TRBV19,CASSIGKGSTEAFF
NA,TRBV6-1,CASSDNGPYEQYF
NA,TRBV11-2,CASSFLEGWANEKLFF
NA,TRBV9,CASSPGTGNEKLFF
once,TRBV28,CASRDWVRDAEAFF
NA,TRBV6-6,CASSLAGDPSYEQYF
NA,TRBV18,CASSPASGTEAFF
NA,TRBV6-5,CASSYSLVGGEAEAFF
NA,TRBV5-1,CASSLNPGQGAGNTIYF
NA,TRBV2,CASSVGGVHNEQFF
NA,TRBV18,CASSPGGGRRNYGYTF
NA,TRBV6-1,CASSTWAEKLFF
NA,TRBV2,CASRGTTRTLTHEQYF
NA,TRBV7-2,CASSPSTYNEQFF
NA,TRBV19,CASRDRLSYEQYF
NA,TRBV6-6,CASSPGAGYTF
NA,TRBV30,CAWSVHQGGELFF
NA,TRBV5-6,CASSLGPLGGYTF
few,TRBV27,CASSLRAFGYGYTF
NA,TRBV7-9,CASSSGLGLYEQYF
NA,TRBV29-1,CSVRTDMNTEAFF
NA,TRBV4-2,CASSQDVAGANTGELFF
NA,TRBV5-1,CASSLEGGGSTDTQYF
NA,TRBV6-6,CASTRPITNEKLFF
NA,TRBV11-2,CASTRGQGGFNEQFF
NA,TRBV9,CASSVALGGLGYNEQFF
NA,TRBV18,CASSPTVHPGGYGYTF
NA,TRBV30,CAWTPGQWRNTIYF
few,TRBV6-1,CASTPTTTDTQYF
NA,TRBV2,CASSAGTGSYEQYF
NA,TRBV5-1,CASSSTGGVLYEQYF
NA,TRBV6-6,CASSSNVGSYEQYF
NA,TRBV5-6,CASSLEFARETQYF
NA,TRBV27,CASSLFSGLVPKETQYF
NA,TRBV6-1,CASGGTFTDTQYF
NA,TRBV5-1,CASSRGLAGGPHEQYF
NA,TRBV11-2,CASSLVGYEQYF
NA,TRBV5-1,CASSLVPGIIKGYTF
NA,TRBV28,CASSPGPQLSPPLHF
NA,TRBV6-6,CASSYPISGGPYEQYF
NA,TRBV27,CASSLFPGYGYTF
NA,TRBV5-1,CASSLSPTVNYGYTF
NA,TRBV30,CAFLRGTGNTEAFF
once,TRBV5-4,CASSFFRGGVDEQFF
NA,TRBV7-8,CASSLGDRPGNTIYF
NA,TRBV2,CASKGQGAGTNEKLFF
once,TRBV5-1,CASSLGPQLIGTEAFF
NA,TRBV19,CASSIQGRQNIQYF
NA,TRBV4-1,CASSQEDSGRALGETQYF